The entry below describes one T cell receptor beta chain. The antigen remains undetermined. The sample comes from a study of cytomegalovirus exposure and HLA in healthy donors. The CDR3 covers 14 residues. The PCR made use of 60 Vbeta and 13 Jbeta primers. Assay used: immunoSEQ multiplex PCR; TCRdb lists only in-frame clones, some missing. The sample consists of about 120,000 clones, around two thirds of them appearing once. Study-wide points: V- and J-gene trimming in TCR beta was tied to a missense DCLRE1C variant by an analysis performed later. Many donors shared some public TCRs, even though most TCR sequences were rare.

Healthy bone marrow donors formed the donor group. The V call is TRBV12-1, the J call TRBJ1-2; no DNA check was done on the table's D call, TRBD1. TRBV12-1 is termed a pseudogene. The sequence derives from a woman in her thirties or forties in good health and CMV-seropositive. Sequencing was carried out using PBMCs. The CDR3: CASGRQGFVYGYTF. CDR3 sequence (DNA): TGTGCCAGCGGCCGACAGGGTTTTGTCTATGGCTACACCTTC.